There are a few counts of the clone carrying this T cell receptor beta chain. Its specificity is unknown. These data originate in a study of identical twins. Study observations and caveats: Analyses of zero insertions could, in part, be confounded by invariant MAIT and iNKT cells.

One entry per CDR3 protein results from TCRdb running MiXCR on the 5' RACE reads. Altogether roughly 700,000 distinct CDR3 sequences are present, over 8.5% being singletons, with the ten largest covering 0.8% to 1%. This CDR3 region has 16 residues. Germline CDR1 SGHDT, CDR2 YYEEEE. After removal of 2 bases from V and 7 bases from J, the junction contained 11 bases not matched to a gene. These data were likewise used in another study, on yellow fever vaccine responses in identical twins.

The chain uses TRBV5-6 and TRBJ2-1; the match to TRBD2 covers 8 bases. Sequencing was performed on PBMCs. This clonotype was obtained from a woman between 18 and 29 years old in good health. The chain's CDR3 is CASSFVVVSGENEQFF. Here the CDR3 DNA reads TGTGCCAGCAGCTTTGTTGTGGTTAGCGGGGAAAATGAGCAGTTCTTC.